These 29 T cell receptor beta chains came from one sample sequenced in a study of cytomegalovirus exposure and HLA in healthy donors. The study ran its PCR with 60 Vbeta and 13 Jbeta primers. Assay: immunoSEQ multiplex PCR; the TCRdb copy retains only in-frame clones and omits some. The sample shows over 100,000 clones, roughly three fifths of them seen only once. Sequencing input: PBMCs. These receptors were collected from a man between 40 and 49 years old in good health and CMV-seropositive.

J is TRBJ1-2 and V is TRBV5-1; D remains unclear. V was clipped by 3 bases and J by 7 bases, with 16 bases between them. Per germline, CDR1 SGHRS and CDR2 YFSETQ. This CDR3 comprises 14 residues. CDR3 sequence reads: CASSSSGDSGGYTF. CDR3 bases: TGCGCCAGCAGCTCCTCCGGCGACTCGGGTGGCTACACCTTC.

The table lists this clone with a few counts. This chain links TRBV5-1 with TRBJ2-7; 9 positions match TRBD1. Trimming cost V 9 bases and J 6 bases; bases outside gene matches: 10. The CDR3 totals 13 residues. Germline CDR1 SGHRS, CDR2 YFSETQ. CDR3 protein: CATTGGEGSEQYF. For the CDR3, the DNA is TGCGCCACTACAGGGGGCGAGGGAAGCGAGCAGTACTTC.

The genes are TRBV29-1 and TRBJ2-7; 10 bases line up with TRBD2. The CDR3 covers 15 residues. The V segment lost 3 bases and the J segment 4 bases; nucleotides outside the gene matches: 9. Germline V gives CDR1 SQVTM, CDR2 ANQGSEA. DNA for the CDR3: TGCAGCGTTGATGTAAGCGGGAGGGCCAAGTACGAGCAGTACTTC. Its translation: CSVDVSGRAKYEQYF.

The genes are TRBV7-9 and TRBJ2-7, with 7 bases fitting TRBD1. The germline V gene encodes CDR1 SEHNR and CDR2 FQNEAQ (reference sequence). This CDR3 spans 16 amino acids. V was pared by 5 bases and J by 3 bases, with 13 bases of the junction left unmatched. This CDR3 reads CASSPTRDRGFYEQYF. In DNA form, the CDR3 reads TGTGCCAGCAGCCCCACCCGGGACAGAGGGTTCTACGAGCAGTACTTC. Based on the CDR3 plus reference TRBV7-9 and TRBJ2-7, the full variable domain is DTGVSQNPRHKITKRGQNVTFRCDPISEHNRLYWYRQTLGQGPEFLTYFQNEAQLEKSRLLSDRFSAERPKGSFSTLEIQRTEQGDSAMYLCASSPTRDRGFYEQYFGPGTRLTVT.

The gene calls are TRBV19 and TRBJ1-2; 8 nucleotides agree with TRBD1. V was pared by 2 bases and J by 7 bases, with 9 bases of the junction left unmatched. Germline V CDR1 and CDR2: LNHDA, SQIVND (reference sequence). This CDR3 has 15 amino acids. The CDR3 DNA is TGTGCCAGTAGTATATTAGCAGGGGGCTTGGTTGGCTACACCTTC. It is translated as CASSILAGGLVGYTF.

This clone was seen only a few times. This chain connects TRBV9 to TRBJ2-3; 10 bases are a match to TRBD2. J lost 4 bases, V lost 3 bases, and 11 bases had no gene match. Germline assignment: CDR1 SGDLS and CDR2 YYNGEE. The CDR3 extends over 17 amino acids. The CDR3 DNA reads TGTGCCAGCAGCGGGGCTGAGCGGGGGGGAGATTCAGATACGCAGTATTTT. Its translation is CASSGAERGGDSDTQYF.

The V call is TRBV6-5, the J call TRBJ2-1; D is uncertain. The V gene's germline CDR1 is MNHEY and CDR2 SVGAGI. The V gene lost 5 bases and the J gene lost 0 bases, with 8 bases spanning the gap. CDR3 length: 14 residues. This CDR3 reads CASSSRVSYNEQFF. The DNA of the CDR3 is TGTGCCAGCAGTAGCCGGGTCTCCTACAATGAGCAGTTCTTC.

The chain couples TRBV10-3 to TRBJ1-5, with D tentatively TRBD1 (6 bases). V was clipped by 6 bases and J by 1 base, with 7 bases between them. CDR1 is ENHRY, CDR2 SYGVKD, per germline. There are 13 residues in the CDR3. CDR3 region: CAIRDRSNQPQHF. CDR3 sequence (DNA): TGTGCCATCAGGGACAGAAGCAATCAGCCCCAGCATTTT.

This clone occurred once. V and J are TRBV7-8 and TRBJ2-7; 7 bases agree with TRBD1. The V and J ends lost 5 bases and 5 bases, in that order; junction bases with no gene match: 9. From germline, CDR1 is SGHVS and CDR2 FQNEAQ. CDR3 size: 14 residues. DNA of the CDR3: TGTGCCAGCAGCCAACGGGACAGTGTAAACGAGCAGTACTTC. Translated: CASSQRDSVNEQYF.

This chain joins TRBV5-1 and TRBJ2-1; the D gene is possibly TRBD1 (6 bases). V gave up 4 bases and J gave up 7 bases, with 15 bases separating them. The CDR3 runs 14 residues. Germline V CDR1 and CDR2: SGHRS, YFSETQ. The CDR3 protein is CASSGQGRGNEQFF. CDR3 sequence (DNA): TGCGCCAGCAGCGGGCAGGGGAGAGGTAATGAGCAGTTCTTC.

V usage is TRBV4-1 and J usage is TRBJ2-7; perhaps TRBD2 as D (5 bases). Between the trimmed V and J ends, which lost 0 bases and 4 bases, there was a span of 13 bases. This CDR3 has 15 amino acids. Germline V gene lookup returns CDR1 MGHRA and CDR2 YSYEKL. CDR3 in amino acids: CASSQEWRAAYEQYF. Here the CDR3 DNA reads TGCGCCAGCAGCCAAGAATGGCGGGCCGCGTACGAGCAGTACTTC.

The chain is built from TRBV7-9 and TRBJ1-3, with TRBD1 identical over 12 bases. The CDR3 runs 15 residues. The germline V gene encodes CDR1 SEHNR and CDR2 FQNEAQ (reference sequence). V was pared by 5 bases and J by 4 bases, with 3 bases of the junction left unmatched. The CDR3 DNA follows: TGTGCCAGCAGCCCCGGGACAGGGGGCGGAAACACCATATATTTT. This codes for CASSPGTGGGNTIYF.

The chain couples TRBV29-1 to TRBJ2-7; 15 bases line up with TRBD2. V was pared by 3 bases and J by 4 bases, with 4 bases of the junction left unmatched. The CDR3 runs 15 residues. In germline, CDR1 is SQVTM, CDR2 ANQGSEA. The CDR3 coding sequence is TGCAGCGTTGACACTGGGACTAGCGGGAGGTACGAGCAGTACTTC. Translation gives CSVDTGTSGRYEQYF.

This clone was observed a handful of times. The CDR3 is CASSIVIRVNTGELFF. The CDR3 DNA is TGTGCCAGTAGTATAGTGATCAGGGTGAACACCGGGGAGCTGTTTTTT. J is TRBJ2-2 and V is TRBV19; a possible D gene is TRBD1 (5 bases). The V gene's germline CDR1 is LNHDA and CDR2 SQIVND (reference sequence). The CDR3 consists of 16 residues. Trimming stripped 1 base from V and 1 base from J, with 10 bases between.

The gene calls are TRBV5-1 and TRBJ2-1; 11 nucleotides line up with TRBD2. V lost 8 bases and J lost 9; bases outside the gene matches: 10. The CDR3 totals 14 residues. CDR1 SGHRS and CDR2 YFSETQ come from the germline V gene. The CDR3 DNA follows: TGCGCCAGTAAGCTAGCGGGAGGTCGTGGTGAGCAGTTCTTC. This sequence encodes CASKLAGGRGEQFF.

V gene TRBV9 combines with J gene TRBJ2-5, with D tentatively TRBD2 (5 bases). V gave up 0 bases and J gave up 5 bases, with 14 bases separating them. This CDR3 spans 15 amino acids. Germline V gene data show CDR1 as SGDLS and CDR2 as YYNGEE. CDR3 DNA sequence: TGTGCCAGCAGCGTAGACGAGTATCCGGGGGAGACCCAGTACTTC. Its protein product is CASSVDEYPGETQYF.

The chain carries TRBV30 and TRBJ2-5; no clear D. The CDR3 is 11 amino acids. V was shortened by 5 bases and J by 1 base, with 5 bases between the two germline ends. Germline V CDR1 and CDR2: GTSNPN, SVGIG (reference sequence). In DNA, the CDR3 is TGTGCCTGGGGGCGCCAAGAGACCCAGTACTTC. Translating it yields CAWGRQETQYF.

This clone was observed once. The V gene is TRBV29-1, the J gene TRBJ1-1, with 7 bases that match TRBD1. From germline, CDR1 is SQVTM and CDR2 ANQGSEA. This CDR3 spans 13 amino acids. The V and J ends lost 5 bases and 5 bases, in that order; junction bases with no gene match: 8. DNA of the CDR3: TGCAGCGTTCAGGCAGGGGGTCGGACTGAAGCTTTCTTT. Its translation: CSVQAGGRTEAFF.

The chain joins TRBV18 to TRBJ1-1; D is undetermined. V gave up 3 bases and J gave up 4 bases, with 12 bases separating them. Germline V gives CDR1 KGHSH, CDR2 LQKENI. CDR3 length: 14 amino acids. The CDR3 DNA follows: TGTGCCAGCTCACCTGCGGGTGTGGGCACTGAAGCTTTCTTT. Encoded protein: CASSPAGVGTEAFF.

CDR3 coding DNA: TGTGCCATCAGTGATAGGACTAGCGGTTATTACGAGCAGTACTTC. Its translation: CAISDRTSGYYEQYF. The chain links TRBV10-3 to TRBJ2-7, with 10 bases that match TRBD2. This CDR3 region has 15 residues. Losses at the gene ends were 3 bases for V and 4 bases for J; bases not matched to a gene: 6. Germline-derived CDR1 and CDR2 are ENHRY and SYGVKD.

This chain links TRBV6-5 with TRBJ1-1; 7 bases are a match to TRBD1. Germline V lookup: CDR1 MNHEY, CDR2 SVGAGI. The CDR3 has 14 amino acids. Trimming at V came to 5 bases and at J to 6 bases, leaving 9 bases not matched to a gene. This CDR3 reads CASSHRQGRPEAFF. DNA of the CDR3: TGTGCCAGCAGTCACAGACAGGGCCGTCCTGAAGCTTTCTTT.

This rearrangement joins TRBV20-1 to TRBJ1-1; D ambiguous. V lost 5 bases to trimming and J lost 9 bases, with 10 bases between them. The CDR3 covers 10 residues. The germline V gene has CDR1 DFQATT and CDR2 SNEGSKA (reference sequence). Written as DNA, the CDR3 is TGCAGTGCTCCAGACATAAAAGCTTTCTTT. It encodes CSAPDIKAFF.

This chain joins TRBV4-3 and TRBJ2-3, with D perhaps TRBD1 (6 bases). Germline V gene sequence: CDR1 LGHNA, CDR2 YSLEER. The CDR3 spans 17 residues. Trimming shortened V by 1 base and J by 1 base, and 15 bases separated the two germline ends. The CDR3 here is CASSQGLGAPRTDTQYF. The DNA of the CDR3 is TGCGCCAGCAGCCAAGGGCTGGGGGCCCCACGCACAGATACGCAGTATTTT.

The chain links TRBV6-5 to TRBJ2-3; TRBD2 might be the D (6 bases). The CDR3 is made up of 14 amino acids. Deletions cut 5 bases from V and 1 base from J, with 10 bases between. Germline V gene data show CDR1 as MNHEY and CDR2 as SVGAGI. The chain's CDR3 is CASSPGGRTDTQYF. CDR3 bases: TGTGCCAGCAGTCCCGGGGGACGCACAGATACGCAGTATTTT.

This chain uses TRBV18 with TRBJ1-1, with TRBD1 as a possible D gene (6 bases). The germline V and J ends were trimmed by 0 bases and 0 bases, with 11 bases remaining between them. Germline CDR1 is KGHSH and CDR2 is LQKENI. The length of the CDR3 is 16 residues. CDR3 residues: CASSPPGGHMNTEAFF. In nucleotides, the CDR3 is TGTGCCAGCTCACCACCGGGGGGGCACATGAACACTGAAGCTTTCTTT.

The chain joins TRBV21-1 to TRBJ1-1; TRBD1, the table's D call, lacks a check against the DNA. TRBV21-1 counts as a pseudogene. CDR3 length: 14 amino acids. CDR3 coding DNA: TGTGCCAGCATCACAGGGGGAGCTTACACTGAAGCTTTCTTT. Translated, it gives CASITGGAYTEAFF.

The chain employs TRBV2 and TRBJ2-3, with D hard to call. Per the germline V gene, CDR1 is SNHLY and CDR2 is FYNNEI. With 2 bases removed from V and 3 bases from J, the gap between germline ends came to 9 bases. This CDR3 has 14 amino acids. The CDR3 region has the DNA TGTGCCAGCAGTGAATCCCCGCGGACAGATACGCAGTATTTT. This sequence encodes CASSESPRTDTQYF.

The chain uses TRBV10-3 and TRBJ1-2, with 8 bases fitting TRBD1. With 8 bases clipped from V and 3 bases from J, the junction kept 2 bases outside the gene matches. The V gene's germline CDR1 is ENHRY and CDR2 SYGVKD. The CDR3 loop spans 12 amino acids. For the CDR3, the DNA is TGTGCCATCCAGGACAGGGACTATGGCTACACCTTC. This encodes CAIQDRDYGYTF.

V and J are TRBV30 and TRBJ1-4; TRBD1 matches at 8 bases. The V gene end was trimmed by 2 bases and the J gene end by 3 bases; junction bases not matched to a gene: 5. The CDR3 has 15 residues. Germline CDR1 GTSNPN, CDR2 SVGIG (reference sequence). The CDR3 DNA reads TGTGCCTGGAGTAACGGACAGGGACCTAATGAAAAACTGTTTTTT. This translates into CAWSNGQGPNEKLFF. The variable domain in full, completed from reference TRBV30 and TRBJ1-4, reads SQTIHQWPATLVQPVGSPLSLECTVEGTSNPNLYWYRQAAGRGLQLLFYSVGIGQISSEVPQNLSASRPQDRQFILSSKKLLLSDSGFYLCAWSNGQGPNEKLFFGSGTQLSVL.